This T cell receptor beta chain was recovered during a study of regulatory T cells in long-lasting Graves disease. The study's findings and limits: Compared with new cases, persistent Graves' patients showed reduced TCR diversity. Segments TRBV28, TRBJ1-2 and TRBJ2-5 showed preferential usage in persistent disease.

This clonotype has a count of ten or more. Antigen: not known. Researchers made TCR beta libraries by using iRepertoire HTBI primers and running Arm-PCR on CDR3 regions. Authors' analysis steps: The samples yielded roughly 64 TRBV and about 15 TRBJ segments. TCRdb re-called the multiplex PCR reads with MiXCR, one entry per CDR3 protein. The V and J calls and clone size come from TCRdb's table, not from the authors' own analysis. The sample includes nearly 350,000 distinct CDR3 sequences, about 18% of them seen just once. Time point reported: persistent/refractory GD, antithyroid drugs over 5 years with positive TRAb. RNA extracted from PBMCs served as the sequencing template. The peripheral blood volume drawn was 8 to 9.5 milliliters, and it was collected into EDTA tubes. The V end was cut by 7 bases, the J end by 3 bases, with 22 bases between. The CDR3 has 17 amino acids. CDR1 and CDR2 (germline): MNHNS, SASEGT.

The sample consisted of peripheral blood mononuclear cells (PBMCs), taken when the disease was refractory, from a patient treated with antithyroid drugs. The chain combines TRBV6-1 with TRBJ1-5, with a weak D call TRBD1 (5 bases). The sequence derives from a female donor with Graves disease. The CDR3 coding sequence is TGTGCCAGCACTCACTGGGGGGGACTATTCCTCAATCAGCCCCAGCATTTT. As protein: CASTHWGGLFLNQPQHF.